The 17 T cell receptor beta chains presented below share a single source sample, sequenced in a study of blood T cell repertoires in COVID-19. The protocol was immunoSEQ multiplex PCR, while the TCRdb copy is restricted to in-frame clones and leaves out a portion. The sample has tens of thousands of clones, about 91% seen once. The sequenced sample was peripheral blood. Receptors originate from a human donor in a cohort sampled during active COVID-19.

CDR3 sequence: CASSPRTGLNEKLFF. The DNA of the CDR3 is TGTGCCAGCAGTCCTCGGACAGGACTTAATGAAAAACTGTTTTTT. The chain recombines TRBV27 with TRBJ1-4; the match to TRBD1 covers 7 bases. V gave up 5 bases and J gave up 4 bases; unmatched junction bases: 7. Germline loops: CDR1 MNHEY, CDR2 SMNVEV (reference sequence). This CDR3 has 15 residues.

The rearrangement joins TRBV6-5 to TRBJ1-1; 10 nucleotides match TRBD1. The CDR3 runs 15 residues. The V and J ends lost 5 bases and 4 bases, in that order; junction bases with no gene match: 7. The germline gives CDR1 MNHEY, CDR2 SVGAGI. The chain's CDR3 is CASSKRRTGGTEAFF. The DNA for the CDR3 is TGTGCCAGCAGTAAAAGGAGGACAGGGGGCACTGAAGCTTTCTTT.

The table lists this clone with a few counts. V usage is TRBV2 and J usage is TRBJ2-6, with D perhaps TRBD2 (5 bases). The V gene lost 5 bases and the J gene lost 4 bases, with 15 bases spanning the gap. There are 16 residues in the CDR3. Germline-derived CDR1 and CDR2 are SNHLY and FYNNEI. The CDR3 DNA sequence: TGTGCCAGCAGTCCTCAGAGGGCAGCAGGGGCCAACGTCCTGACTTTC. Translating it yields CASSPQRAAGANVLTF.

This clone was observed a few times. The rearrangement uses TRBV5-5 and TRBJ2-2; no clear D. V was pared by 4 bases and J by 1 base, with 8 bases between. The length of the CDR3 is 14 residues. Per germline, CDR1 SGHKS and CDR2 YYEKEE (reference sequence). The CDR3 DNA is TGTGCCAGCAGCATACTCCAGAACACCGGGGAGCTGTTTTTT. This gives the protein CASSILQNTGELFF.

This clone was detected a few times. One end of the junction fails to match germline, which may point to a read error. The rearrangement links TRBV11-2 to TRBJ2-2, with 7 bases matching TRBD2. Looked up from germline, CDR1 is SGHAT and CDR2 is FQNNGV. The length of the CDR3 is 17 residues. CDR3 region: CASSLEAGLLNTGELFF. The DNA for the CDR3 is TGTGCCAGCAGCCTAGAAGCGGGGCTCCTGAACACCGGGGAGCTGTTTTTT.

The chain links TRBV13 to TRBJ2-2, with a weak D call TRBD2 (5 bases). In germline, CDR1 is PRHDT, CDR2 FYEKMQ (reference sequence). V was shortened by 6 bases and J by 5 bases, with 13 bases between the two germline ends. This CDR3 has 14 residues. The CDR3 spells CASSPVRATGELFF. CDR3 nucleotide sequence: TGTGCCAGCAGTCCTGTGAGGGCTACCGGGGAGCTGTTTTTT.

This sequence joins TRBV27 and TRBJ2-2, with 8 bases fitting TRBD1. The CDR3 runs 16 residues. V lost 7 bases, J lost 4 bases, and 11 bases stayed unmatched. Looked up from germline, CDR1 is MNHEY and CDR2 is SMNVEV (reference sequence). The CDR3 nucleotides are TGTGCCAGCAACGGACAGGGATCGGTCGGCACCGGGGAGCTGTTTTTT. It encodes CASNGQGSVGTGELFF.

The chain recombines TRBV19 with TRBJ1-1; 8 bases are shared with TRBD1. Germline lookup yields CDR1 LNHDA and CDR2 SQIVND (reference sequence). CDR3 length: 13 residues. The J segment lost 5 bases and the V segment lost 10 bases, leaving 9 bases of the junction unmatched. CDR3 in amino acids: CAISQGVGTEAFF. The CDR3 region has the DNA TGTGCCATCTCACAGGGGGTCGGAACTGAAGCTTTCTTT.

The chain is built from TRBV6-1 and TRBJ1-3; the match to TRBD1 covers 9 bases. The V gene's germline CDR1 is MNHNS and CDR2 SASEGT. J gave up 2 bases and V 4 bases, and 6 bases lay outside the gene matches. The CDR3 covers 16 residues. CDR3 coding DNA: TGTGCCAGCAGTGGCTACGGGGACAGGGCTGGAAACACCATATATTTT. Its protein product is CASSGYGDRAGNTIYF.

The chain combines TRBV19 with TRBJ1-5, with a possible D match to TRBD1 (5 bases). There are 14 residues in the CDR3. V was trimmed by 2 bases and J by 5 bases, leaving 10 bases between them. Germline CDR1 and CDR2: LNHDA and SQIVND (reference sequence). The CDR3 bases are TGTGCCAGTAGTATACCGACAGCTTATCAGCCCCAGCATTTT. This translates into CASSIPTAYQPQHF.

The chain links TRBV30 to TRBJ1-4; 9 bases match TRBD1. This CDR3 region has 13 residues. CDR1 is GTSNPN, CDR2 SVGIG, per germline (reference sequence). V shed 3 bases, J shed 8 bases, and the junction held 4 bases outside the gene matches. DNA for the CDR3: TGTGCCTGGAGCGGGACAGGGACGGAAAAACTGTTTTTT. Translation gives CAWSGTGTEKLFF.

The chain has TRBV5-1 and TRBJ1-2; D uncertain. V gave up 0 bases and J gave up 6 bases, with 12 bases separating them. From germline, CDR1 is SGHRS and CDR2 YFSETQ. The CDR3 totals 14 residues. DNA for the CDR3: TGCGCCAGCAGCTTGGGAGTAGCTCACCATGGCTACACCTTC. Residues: CASSLGVAHHGYTF.

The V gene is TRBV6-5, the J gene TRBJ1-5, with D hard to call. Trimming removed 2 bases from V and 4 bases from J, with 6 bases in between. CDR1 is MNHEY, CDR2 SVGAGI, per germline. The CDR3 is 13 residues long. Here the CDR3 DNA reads TGTGCCAGCAGTTACCAACAGAATCAGCCCCAGCATTTT. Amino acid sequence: CASSYQQNQPQHF.

CDR3 residues: CASSPGDGRVKGEAFF. DNA of the CDR3: TGTGCCAGCAGCCCGGGAGACGGCAGGGTTAAAGGTGAAGCTTTCTTT. This chain uses TRBV5-4 with TRBJ1-1, with D possibly TRBD1 on 5 matching bases. V shed 4 bases and J shed 7 bases, with 23 bases lying between them. The CDR3 has 16 amino acids. Germline CDR1 SGHNT, CDR2 YYREEE (reference sequence).

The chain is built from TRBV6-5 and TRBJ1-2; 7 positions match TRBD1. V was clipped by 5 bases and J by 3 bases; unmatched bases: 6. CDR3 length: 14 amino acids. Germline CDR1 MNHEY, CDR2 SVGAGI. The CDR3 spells CASSRQGTDYGYTF. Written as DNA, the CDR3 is TGTGCCAGCAGTCGACAGGGTACCGACTATGGCTACACCTTC.

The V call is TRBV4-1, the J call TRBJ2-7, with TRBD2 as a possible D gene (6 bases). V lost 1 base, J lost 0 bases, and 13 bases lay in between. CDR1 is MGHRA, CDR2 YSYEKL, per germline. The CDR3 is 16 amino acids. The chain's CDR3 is CASSQGLRGYSYEQYF. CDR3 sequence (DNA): TGCGCCAGCAGCCAAGGATTACGGGGGTACTCCTACGAGCAGTACTTC.

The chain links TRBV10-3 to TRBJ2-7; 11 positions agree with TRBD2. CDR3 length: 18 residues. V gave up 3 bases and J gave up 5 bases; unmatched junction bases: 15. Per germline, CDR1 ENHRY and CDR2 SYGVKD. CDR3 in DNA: TGTGCCATCAGTGAAAGGATGGTAGCGGGAGGGCTCCCGGACGAGCAGTACTTC. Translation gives CAISERMVAGGLPDEQYF.